Presented here are 10 T cell receptor beta chains from one specimen sequenced in a study of vaccination effects on CD4 cells after COVID-19. Antigen-specific CD4+ T cell clonotypes were called by their expansion after viral peptide-pool culture in ViraFEST. Following culture for 9 to 11 days, CD4+ T cells were isolated. Previously uninfected by SARS-CoV-2, the vaccine recipients also showed negative nucleocapsid antibodies. These receptors are not linked to any known antigen. Libraries were prepared by immunoSEQ multiplex PCR; TCRdb keeps only in-frame clonotypes and omits some of them. Found here are tens of thousands of clones, around 67% of them singletons; the top ten hold 22%. Sequencing was performed on CD4+ T cells from PBMCs cultured with SARS-CoV-2 spike peptides, taken before COVID-19 vaccination. The receptor set was obtained from a human donor who received a COVID-19 vaccine.

This clone was found once. The gene calls are TRBV7-2 and TRBJ1-2; a weak D match, TRBD1 (6 bases). Trimming left V 7 bases short and J 7 bases short, with 22 bases between. The V gene's germline CDR1 is SGHTA and CDR2 FQGNSA. CDR3 length: 15 amino acids. This chain's CDR3 is CASKVFHTGSGGYTF. The DNA for the CDR3 is TGTGCCAGCAAGGTGTTCCATACAGGGTCCGGTGGCTACACCTTC.

The chain has TRBV4-2 and TRBJ1-2; 9 bases are shared with TRBD1. The germline gives CDR1 LGHNA, CDR2 YNFKEQ. V shed 1 base, J shed 1 base, and the junction held 7 bases outside the gene matches. This CDR3 comprises 17 residues. Here the CDR3 reads CASSQVGTGSNNYGYTF. For the CDR3, the DNA is TGTGCCAGCAGCCAAGTGGGGACAGGGAGTAATAACTATGGCTACACCTTC.

The chain uses TRBV19 and TRBJ2-3; 7 nucleotides line up with TRBD1. The CDR3 has 16 amino acids. Germline V gives CDR1 LNHDA, CDR2 SQIVND (reference sequence). After removal of 4 bases from V and 3 bases from J, the junction contained 10 bases not matched to a gene. CDR3 sequence reads: CASSTRQGKGTDTQYF. DNA of the CDR3: TGTGCCAGTAGTACCCGACAGGGTAAGGGGACAGATACGCAGTATTTT.

The chain links TRBV27 to TRBJ1-6; tentatively, D is TRBD1 (6 bases). V was clipped by 2 bases and J by 10 bases, with 18 bases between them. CDR3 length: 16 amino acids. Germline values: CDR1 MNHEY, CDR2 SMNVEV (reference sequence). As DNA, the CDR3 is TGTGCCAGCAGTTTAATCGGGGGGCGCGGGGACTCACCCCTCCACTTT. Translation: CASSLIGGRGDSPLHF.

The V and J genes are TRBV3-1 (or the pseudogene TRBV3-2) and TRBJ1-3, with D possibly being TRBD1 (6 bases). The CDR3 covers 14 residues. V was trimmed by 2 bases and J by 11 bases, leaving 16 bases between them. The germline V gene encodes CDR1 LGHDT and CDR2 YNNKEL (reference sequence). The CDR3 is CASSQQGRGRAIYF. The CDR3, as DNA: TGTGCCAGCAGCCAACAAGGGAGGGGGAGAGCCATATATTTT.

V usage is TRBV28 and J usage is TRBJ2-1, with D possibly TRBD2 on 6 matching bases. Trimming took off 5 bases at V and 6 bases at J, with 17 bases between the two ends. The CDR3 runs 15 residues. CDR1 is MDHEN, CDR2 SYDVKM, per germline. CDR3 DNA: TGTGCCAGCAGTGCATCCCCGGGGAGGCGCAATGAGCAGTTCTTC. Translating gives CASSASPGRRNEQFF.

This chain uses TRBV7-8 with TRBJ2-1, with a possible D match to TRBD1 (6 bases). Germline V CDR1 and CDR2: SGHVS, FQNEAQ. With 8 bases removed from V and 10 bases from J, the gap between germline ends came to 18 bases. The CDR3 length is 13 residues. The CDR3 protein is CASLIPGQLEQFF. CDR3 sequence (DNA): TGTGCCAGCCTAATTCCGGGACAACTGGAGCAGTTCTTC. Drawing the rest from reference TRBV7-8 and TRBJ2-1, the complete variable domain is GAGVSQSPRYKVAKRGQDVALRCDPISGHVSLFWYQQALGQGPEFLTYFQNEAQLDKSGLPSDRFFAERPEGSVSTLKIQRTQQEDSAVYLCASLIPGQLEQFFGPGTRLTVL.

The rearrangement joins TRBV6-2 or TRBV6-3 to TRBJ1-1, with 12 bases matching TRBD1. Germline values: CDR1 MNHEY, CDR2 SVGEGT. Trimming cost V 5 bases and J 9 bases; bases outside gene matches: 13. The CDR3 runs 16 residues. The CDR3 region is CASSLRDRGRTLKAFF. In DNA, the CDR3 is TGTGCCAGCAGTCTACGGGACAGGGGGCGGACCTTGAAAGCTTTCTTT.

The chain is built from TRBV7-9 and TRBJ1-4, with D possibly TRBD1 on 5 matching bases. Germline V gives CDR1 SEHNR, CDR2 FQNEAQ (reference sequence). CDR3 size: 15 residues. V lost 1 base, J lost 8 bases, and 14 bases lay in between. CDR3 sequence (DNA): TGTGCCAGCAGCTTAGGGTCGTCCAGGGCCGAAAAACTGTTTTTT. It is translated as CASSLGSSRAEKLFF.

The chain has TRBV2 and TRBJ2-7; D is possibly TRBD2 (5 bases). The germline V gene encodes CDR1 SNHLY and CDR2 FYNNEI. The CDR3 runs 14 residues. With 5 bases removed from V and 0 bases from J, the gap between germline ends came to 11 bases. For the CDR3, the DNA is TGTGCCAGCAGTCCGCAAGGGAGCTCCTACGAGCAGTACTTC. Encoded protein: CASSPQGSSYEQYF.